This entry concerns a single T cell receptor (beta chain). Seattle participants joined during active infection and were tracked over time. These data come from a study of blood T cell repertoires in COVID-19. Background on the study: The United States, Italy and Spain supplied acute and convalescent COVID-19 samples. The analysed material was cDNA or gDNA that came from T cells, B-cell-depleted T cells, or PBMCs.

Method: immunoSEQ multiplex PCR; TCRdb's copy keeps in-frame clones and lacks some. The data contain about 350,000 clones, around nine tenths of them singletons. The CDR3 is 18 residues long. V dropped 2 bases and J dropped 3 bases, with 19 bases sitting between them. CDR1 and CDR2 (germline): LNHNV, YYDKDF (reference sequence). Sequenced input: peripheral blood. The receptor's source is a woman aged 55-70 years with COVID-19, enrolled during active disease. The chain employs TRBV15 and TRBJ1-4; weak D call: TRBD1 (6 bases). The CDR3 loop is CATSRLSKGGTSNEKLFF. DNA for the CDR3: TGTGCCACCAGCAGACTATCCAAAGGTGGGACATCTAATGAAAAACTGTTTTTT.